Below are 25 T cell receptor beta chains sequenced from a single sample in a study of shared clonotypes between healthy human individuals. Assay used: immunoSEQ multiplex PCR; TCRdb lists only in-frame clones, some missing. The sample has a few hundred thousand clones, around four fifths seen once. The sample consisted of memory CD4+ T cells sorted from blood. Described subset: CD45RA-negative fraction. The receptors shown here come from a man aged 30 to 39 in good health.

Concerning this clone itself: In the same sample, other DNA sequences code for this CDR3. The chain has TRBV19 and TRBJ2-1; TRBD1 might be the D (6 bases). The CDR3 has 15 amino acids. In germline, CDR1 is LNHDA, CDR2 SQIVND (reference sequence). V lost 7 bases, J lost 0 bases, and 13 bases lay in between. The DNA for the CDR3 is TGTGCCAGTACCCCCGACAGGTCCTCCTACAATGAGCAGTTCTTC. This gives the protein CASTPDRSSYNEQFF.

The chain employs TRBV2 and TRBJ1-1, with 7 bases that match TRBD1. Germline V CDR1 and CDR2: SNHLY, FYNNEI. The CDR3 spans 13 residues. The J segment lost 6 bases and the V segment lost 6 bases, leaving 7 bases of the junction unmatched. DNA for the CDR3: TGTGCCAGCAGGCAGGGGGATTGGGCTGAAGCTTTCTTT. Its translation is CASRQGDWAEAFF.

The genes are TRBV5-1 and TRBJ2-1; TRBD2 agrees at 11 bases. CDR3 size: 15 residues. Germline V gene sequence: CDR1 SGHRS, CDR2 YFSETQ. J lost 6 bases, V lost 3 bases, and 5 bases had no gene match. The chain's CDR3 is CASSSGTSGGNEQFF. As DNA, the CDR3 is TGCGCCAGCAGCTCTGGGACTAGCGGAGGCAATGAGCAGTTCTTC.

This clone was seen only a few times. J is TRBJ1-5 and V is TRBV6-5; no reliable D call. This CDR3 has 13 amino acids. Germline V gene lookup returns CDR1 MNHEY and CDR2 SVGAGI. Trimming cost V 6 bases and J 6 bases, with 12 bases left between them. CDR3 sequence reads: CASSNGYSQPQHF. The CDR3 DNA sequence: TGTGCCAGCAGCAATGGATATAGTCAGCCCCAGCATTTT.

This clone has only one observation. The rearrangement links TRBV27 to TRBJ2-1; D is uncertain. The CDR3 contains 16 residues. V was trimmed by 1 base and J by 1 base, leaving 11 bases between them. Germline assignment: CDR1 MNHEY and CDR2 SMNVEV (reference sequence). CDR3 nucleotide sequence: TGTGCCAGCAGTTTATACCCCGATGGGTCCTACAATGAGCAGTTCTTC. It encodes CASSLYPDGSYNEQFF.

The V gene is TRBV4-3, the J gene TRBJ2-2, with TRBD1 identical over 8 bases. Germline CDR1 LGHNA, CDR2 YSLEER. V dropped 4 bases and J dropped 6; count of bases not matched to a gene: 1. The CDR3 loop spans 13 amino acids. The CDR3 DNA reads TGCGCCAGCAGCCCGGACAGGGCCGGGGAGCTGTTTTTT. Protein: CASSPDRAGELFF.

Turning to this clone: Additional DNA sequences in this sample encode the identical CDR3. As DNA, the CDR3 is TGTGCCAGCAGTTCCTGGGGCACAGATACGCAGTATTTT. It translates to CASSSWGTDTQYF. The chain uses TRBV27 and TRBJ2-3; no clear D. Germline loops: CDR1 MNHEY, CDR2 SMNVEV (reference sequence). Deletions cut 4 bases from V and 1 base from J, with 6 bases between. This CDR3 is 13 amino acids long.

This clone occurred once. This chain links TRBV7-2 with TRBJ2-5; the D gene is possibly TRBD2 (6 bases). The CDR3 loop spans 17 amino acids. The germline V gene has CDR1 SGHTA and CDR2 FQGNSA. The V gene lost 5 bases and the J gene lost 2 bases, with 21 bases spanning the gap. The CDR3 reads CASSNTRDSFTQETQYF. In nucleotides, the CDR3 is TGTGCCAGCAGCAACACCCGGGACTCCTTTACGCAAGAGACCCAGTACTTC.

Note on this clone: In the same sample, other DNA sequences code for this CDR3. The V gene is TRBV5-1, the J gene TRBJ1-2; D possibly corresponds to TRBD1 (6 bases). Trimming left V 0 bases short and J 7 bases short, with 10 bases between. CDR1 SGHRS and CDR2 YFSETQ come from the germline V gene. There are 13 residues in the CDR3. This CDR3 reads CASSLAGEGGYTF. DNA of the CDR3: TGCGCCAGCAGCTTGGCAGGGGAAGGTGGCTACACCTTC.

The table lists this clone with a count of one. The V gene is TRBV6-5, the J gene TRBJ2-1; D possibly corresponds to TRBD2 (5 bases). There are 15 residues in the CDR3. The germline V gene has CDR1 MNHEY and CDR2 SVGAGI. V was trimmed by 6 bases and J by 6 bases, leaving 18 bases between them. The CDR3 coding sequence is TGTGCCAGCAGGCCCCGGGGAGCAGTCGGCAATGAGCAGTTCTTC. It is translated as CASRPRGAVGNEQFF.

This clone was observed a single time. The chain carries TRBV6-1 and TRBJ1-4; 8 bases fit TRBD1. The V segment lost 5 bases and the J segment 6 bases; nucleotides outside the gene matches: 8. Germline CDR1 MNHNS, CDR2 SASEGT. The CDR3 is 15 amino acids. In DNA, the CDR3 is TGTGCCAGCAGTCTACGACAGGGGTCGGATGAAAAACTGTTTTTT. Translation gives CASSLRQGSDEKLFF.

This chain joins TRBV7-8 and TRBJ1-4; D perhaps matches TRBD1 (6 bases). The CDR3 runs 14 residues. The V and J ends lost 3 bases and 10 bases respectively, with 15 bases between them. CDR1 and CDR2 (germline): SGHVS, FQNEAQ. The DNA of the CDR3 is TGTGCCAGCAGCTTGGGGCAGGGGATAGGAAAACTGTTTTTT. Its translation is CASSLGQGIGKLFF.

The rearrangement uses TRBV4-2 and TRBJ2-7; perhaps D is TRBD1 or TRBD2 (5 bases each). The V gene's germline CDR1 is LGHNA and CDR2 YNFKEQ. Trimming took 5 bases from V and 3 from J, leaving 14 bases between them. This CDR3 contains 14 residues. CDR3: CASSYSGTLYEQYF. The CDR3 region has the DNA TGTGCCAGCAGCTACTCCGGGACCCTCTACGAGCAGTACTTC.

V is TRBV7-5 and J is TRBJ2-7. TRBV7-5 is an annotated pseudogene. The CDR3 loop spans 17 amino acids. This CDR3 reads CARSWKREGAPGYEQYF. The CDR3 DNA sequence: TGTGCCAGAAGCTGGAAGAGGGAGGGGGCCCCCGGGTACGAGCAGTACTTC.

This clone showed up just a few times. V gene TRBV19 combines with J gene TRBJ1-2; no reliable D call. Looked up from germline, CDR1 is LNHDA and CDR2 is SQIVND (reference sequence). The V end lost 5 bases, the J end lost 4 bases, and 17 bases lay between the germline ends. CDR3 length: 15 residues. The CDR3 is CASSAFRARGYGYTF. CDR3 in DNA: TGTGCCAGTAGTGCATTCCGGGCGCGGGGCTATGGCTACACCTTC.

This clone was seen repeatedly, ten times or more. The chain joins TRBV7-9 to TRBJ2-1, with 13 bases matching TRBD2. V was pared by 4 bases and J by 8 bases, with 8 bases of the junction left unmatched. This CDR3 contains 16 residues. Germline CDR1 is SEHNR and CDR2 is FQNEAQ (reference sequence). The CDR3 sequence: CASSYLLAGGPDEQFF. The DNA for the CDR3 is TGTGCCAGCAGCTACTTACTAGCGGGAGGGCCGGATGAGCAGTTCTTC.

This clone was seen more than once but under ten times. V gene TRBV2 combines with J gene TRBJ2-7; tentative D call: TRBD1 (5 bases). Germline-derived CDR1 and CDR2 are SNHLY and FYNNEI. This CDR3 comprises 14 residues. Trimming left V 4 bases short and J 0 bases short, with 10 bases between. CDR3 protein: CASSVGRVSYEQYF. CDR3 nucleotide sequence: TGTGCCAGCAGTGTCGGCAGGGTCTCCTACGAGCAGTACTTC.

This clone was observed a handful of times. The V call is TRBV29-1, the J call TRBJ1-1; D is undetermined. Germline loops: CDR1 SQVTM, CDR2 ANQGSEA. This CDR3 is built from 13 residues. Trimming took 0 bases from V and 1 from J, leaving 6 bases between them. The CDR3 sequence is CSVEEGTNTEAFF. The DNA for the CDR3 is TGCAGCGTTGAAGAGGGAACGAACACTGAAGCTTTCTTT.

This rearrangement joins TRBV5-1 to TRBJ1-1, with TRBD1 as a possible D gene (5 bases). The CDR3 runs 12 residues. Germline CDR1 is SGHRS and CDR2 is YFSETQ. The V and J ends lost 4 bases and 8 bases respectively, with 12 bases between them. The CDR3 nucleotides read TGCGCCAGCAGCCCGGAGGGACTGGAAGCTTTCTTT. Encoded protein: CASSPEGLEAFF.

This chain uses TRBV5-1 with TRBJ2-2, with D unresolved. The germline gives CDR1 SGHRS, CDR2 YFSETQ. V lost 1 base, J lost 5 bases, and 6 bases lay in between. This CDR3 has 13 residues. The CDR3: CASSLSPTGELFF. The CDR3 nucleotides are TGCGCCAGCAGCTTGAGCCCAACCGGGGAGCTGTTTTTT.

The chain employs TRBV27 and TRBJ2-3; 9 nucleotides agree with TRBD1. The CDR3 contains 15 residues. Trimming at V came to 5 bases and at J to 6 bases, leaving 9 bases not matched to a gene. Germline V gene lookup returns CDR1 MNHEY and CDR2 SMNVEV (reference sequence). The CDR3 protein is CASSRDRELWDTQYF. The CDR3 region has the DNA TGTGCCAGCAGTCGGGACAGGGAGTTATGGGATACGCAGTATTTT.

The rearrangement links TRBV18 to TRBJ2-4; D perhaps matches TRBD2 (6 bases). Germline CDR1 is KGHSH and CDR2 is LQKENI. CDR3 length: 12 amino acids. V was pared by 3 bases and J by 15 bases, with 15 bases between. CDR3 loop: CASSPSRGMLYF. The CDR3 nucleotides are TGTGCCAGCTCACCCTCACGGGGGATGTTGTACTTC.

This clone was observed a handful of times. This chain uses TRBV4-3 with TRBJ2-7; D unclear. From germline, CDR1 is LGHNA and CDR2 YSLEER. CDR3 length: 13 residues. Deletions cut 0 bases from V and 2 bases from J, with 5 bases between. The CDR3 DNA sequence: TGCGCCAGCAGCCAAGAGGTGGCCTACGAGCAGTACTTC. Protein: CASSQEVAYEQYF.

The chain has TRBV5-1 and TRBJ2-1; 9 bases line up with TRBD2. Germline assignment: CDR1 SGHRS and CDR2 YFSETQ. The CDR3 extends over 15 amino acids. The J segment lost 7 bases and the V segment lost 2 bases, leaving 7 bases of the junction unmatched. CDR3 loop: CASSFLSGRGNEQFF. Here the CDR3 DNA reads TGCGCCAGCAGCTTCCTTAGCGGGAGAGGGAATGAGCAGTTCTTC.

The chain links TRBV11-3 to TRBJ2-7; possible D gene TRBD2, 5 bases. CDR3 length equals 13 residues. V gave up 4 bases and J gave up 6 bases, with 13 bases separating them. Germline-derived CDR1 and CDR2 are SGHNT and YENEEA. The CDR3 sequence: CASSSEEGGEQYF. Written as DNA, the CDR3 is TGTGCCAGCAGCTCCGAAGAGGGTGGCGAGCAGTACTTC.